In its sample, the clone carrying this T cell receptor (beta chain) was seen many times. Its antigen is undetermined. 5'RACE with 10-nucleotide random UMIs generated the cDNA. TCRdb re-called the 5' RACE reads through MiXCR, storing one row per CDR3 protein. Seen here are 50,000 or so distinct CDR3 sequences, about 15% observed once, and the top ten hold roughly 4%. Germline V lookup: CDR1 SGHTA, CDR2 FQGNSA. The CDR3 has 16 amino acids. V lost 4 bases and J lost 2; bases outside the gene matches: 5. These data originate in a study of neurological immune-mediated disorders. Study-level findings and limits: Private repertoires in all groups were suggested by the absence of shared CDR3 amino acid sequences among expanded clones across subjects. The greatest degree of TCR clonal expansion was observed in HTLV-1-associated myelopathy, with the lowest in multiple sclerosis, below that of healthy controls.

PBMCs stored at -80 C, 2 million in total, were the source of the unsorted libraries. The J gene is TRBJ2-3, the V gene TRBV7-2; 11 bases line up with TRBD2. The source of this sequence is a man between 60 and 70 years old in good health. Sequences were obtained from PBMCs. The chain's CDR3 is CASSSLAGGNTDTQYF. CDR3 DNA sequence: TGTGCCAGCAGCTCCTTAGCGGGAGGGAACACAGATACGCAGTATTTT.